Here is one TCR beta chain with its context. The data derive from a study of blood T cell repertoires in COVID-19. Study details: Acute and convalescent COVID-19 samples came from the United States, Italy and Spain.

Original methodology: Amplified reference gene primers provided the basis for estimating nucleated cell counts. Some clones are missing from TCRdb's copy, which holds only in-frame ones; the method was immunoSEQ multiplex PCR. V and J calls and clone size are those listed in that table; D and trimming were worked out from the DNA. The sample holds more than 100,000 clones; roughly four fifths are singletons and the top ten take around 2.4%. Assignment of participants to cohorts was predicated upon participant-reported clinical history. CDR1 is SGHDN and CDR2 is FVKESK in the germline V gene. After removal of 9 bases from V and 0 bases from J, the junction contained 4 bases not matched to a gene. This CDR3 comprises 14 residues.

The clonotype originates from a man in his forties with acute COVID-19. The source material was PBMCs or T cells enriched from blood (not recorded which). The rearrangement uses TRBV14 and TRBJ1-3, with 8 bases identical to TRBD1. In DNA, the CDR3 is TGTGCCAGTGGGACAGGAGTCTCTGGAAACACCATATATTTT. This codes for CASGTGVSGNTIYF.